This entry features one T cell receptor beta chain sequence. Primers used in a second PCR of about 7 to 12 cycles were a sample-barcoded 5' primer and a J-beta primer mix. Each CDR3 protein gets one entry after TCRdb re-called the 5' RACE reads with MiXCR. The sample holds approximately 360,000 distinct CDR3 sequences, 45% to 65% seen once. The data are from a study of blood T cells in healthy people across ages. Germline CDR1 reads DFQATT; CDR2 reads SNEGSKA (reference sequence). V was cut by 5 bases and J by 4 bases, with 11 bases left in between. The CDR3 spans 12 residues. The genes are TRBV20-1 and TRBJ2-5; D may be TRBD1 (5 bases). The receptor comes from a man aged 55 to 70 in good health. Sequenced material: blood. The chain's CDR3 is CSAADRGETQYF. In nucleotides, the CDR3 is TGCAGTGCTGCTGACAGAGGAGAGACCCAGTACTTC.